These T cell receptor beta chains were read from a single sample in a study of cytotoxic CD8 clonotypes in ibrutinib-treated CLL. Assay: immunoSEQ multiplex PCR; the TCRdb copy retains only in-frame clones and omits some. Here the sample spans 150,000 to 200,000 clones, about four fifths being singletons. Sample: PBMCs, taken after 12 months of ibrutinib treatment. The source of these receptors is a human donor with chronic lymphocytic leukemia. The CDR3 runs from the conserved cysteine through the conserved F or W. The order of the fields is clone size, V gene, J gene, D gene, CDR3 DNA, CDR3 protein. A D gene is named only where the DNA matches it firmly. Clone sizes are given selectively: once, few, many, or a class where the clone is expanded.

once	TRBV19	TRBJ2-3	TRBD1	TGTGCCAGTAGAAGGACAGGGGGCTTTGTCGGGACGCAGTATTTT	CASRRTGGFVGTQYF
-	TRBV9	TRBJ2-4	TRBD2	TGTGCCAGCAGCGGACTAGCGGTAAACATTCAGTACTTC	CASSGLAVNIQYF
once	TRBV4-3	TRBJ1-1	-	TGCGCCAGCAGCCAAGATCTTACGGGGTGGGAAGCTTTCTTT	CASSQDLTGWEAFF
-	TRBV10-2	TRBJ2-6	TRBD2	TGCGCCAGCAGTGAGTCGCGGGGGGGCATCTCTGGGGCCAACGTCCTGACTTTC	CASSESRGGISGANVLTF
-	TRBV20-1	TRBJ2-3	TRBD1	TGCAGTGCTAATAGGGGGCAGACGCAGTATTTT	CSANRGQTQYF
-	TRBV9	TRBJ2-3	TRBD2	TGTGCCAGCGCTAGAGGGACTAGCGGTAGCACAGATACGCAGTATTTT	CASARGTSGSTDTQYF
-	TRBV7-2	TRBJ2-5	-	TGTGCCAGCAGCTGGGGCGGGAAGGAGACCCAGTACTTC	CASSWGGKETQYF
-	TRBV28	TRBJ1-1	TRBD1	TGTGCCAGCAGTCCGGGACAGCCGAACACTGAAGCTTTCTTT	CASSPGQPNTEAFF
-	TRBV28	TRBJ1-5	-	TGTGCCAGCAGTGTACCAACAGGTAGCAATCAGCCCCAGCATTTT	CASSVPTGSNQPQHF
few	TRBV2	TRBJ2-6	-	TGTGCCAGCAGAGATACCTCTGGGGCCAACGTCCTGACTTTC	CASRDTSGANVLTF
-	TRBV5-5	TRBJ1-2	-	TGTGCCAGCAGTCGTGGGTGGAACTATGGCTACACCTTC	CASSRGWNYGYTF
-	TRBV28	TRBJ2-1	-	TGTGCCAGCAGCCGACACAACACGGCCTACAATGAGCAGTTCTTC	CASSRHNTAYNEQFF
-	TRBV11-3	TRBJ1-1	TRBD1	TGTGCCAGCAGCTTAGGAACCTCAGGGGGAAGGAGCACTGAAGCTTTCTTT	CASSLGTSGGRSTEAFF
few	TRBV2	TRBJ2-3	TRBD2	TGTGCCAGCAGCGAAGCGGGGGTAACGCAGTATTTT	CASSEAGVTQYF
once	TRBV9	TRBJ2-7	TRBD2	TGTGCCAGCAGCGGTGGGGCGGGAGGGCCCTCGGATGGCTACGAGCAGTACTTC	CASSGGAGGPSDGYEQYF
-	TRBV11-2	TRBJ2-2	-	TGTGCCAGCAGCTTCTTCCCCTCTAGCGTCGGCACCGGGGAGCTGTTTTTT	CASSFFPSSVGTGELFF
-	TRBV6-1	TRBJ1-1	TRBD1	TGTGCCAGCACGCTCCGGACAGGCACCACTGAAGCTTTCTTT	CASTLRTGTTEAFF
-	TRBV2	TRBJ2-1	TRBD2	TGTGCCAGCAGAGTTAGCGGGAGCCCCTTTTGGTTCTTC	CASRVSGSPFWFF
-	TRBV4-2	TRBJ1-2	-	TGTGCCAGCAGCCAAGATTCTTCGGGGTGGGGCTACACCTTC	CASSQDSSGWGYTF
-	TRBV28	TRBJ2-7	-	TGTGCCAGCAGTCCCGTAACCTACGAGCAGTACTTC	CASSPVTYEQYF
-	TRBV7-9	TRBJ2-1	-	TGTGCCAGCAGGCAACAGGGTTTCGGCAATGAGCAGTTCTTC	CASRQQGFGNEQFF
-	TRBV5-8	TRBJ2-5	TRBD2	TGTGCCAGCATCAATGGGGCTAGCGGGGGGATGAAAGAGACCCAGTACTTC	CASINGASGGMKETQYF
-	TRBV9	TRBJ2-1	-	TGTGCCAGCAGCCGGGGCGGTAATTCCTACAATGAGCAGTTCTTC	CASSRGGNSYNEQFF
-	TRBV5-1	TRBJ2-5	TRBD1	TGCGCCAGCAGCCAGACAGGGAATTACGGGGAGACCCAGTACTTC	CASSQTGNYGETQYF
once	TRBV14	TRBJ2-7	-	TGTGCCAGCAGCCACTCCTACGAGCAGTACTTC	CASSHSYEQYF
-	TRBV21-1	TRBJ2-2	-	TGTGCCAGCAGCAAAGATTGGTACACCGGGGAGCTGTTTTTT	CASSKDWYTGELFF
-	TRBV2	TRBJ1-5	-	TGTGCCAGCAGTGCCAGGGTCAGTCAGCCCCAGCATTTT	CASSARVSQPQHF
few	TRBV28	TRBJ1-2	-	TGTGCCAGCAGATTTCTCCAGTATGGCTACACCTTC	CASRFLQYGYTF
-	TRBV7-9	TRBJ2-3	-	TGTGCCAGCAGCTTAGGGGGCACAGATACGCAGTATTTT	CASSLGGTDTQYF
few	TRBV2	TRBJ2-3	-	TGTGCCAGCATGAGGGGCACAGATACGCAGTATTTT	CASMRGTDTQYF
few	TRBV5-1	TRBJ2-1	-	TGCGCCAGCAGTTATATACGGGACAATGAGCAGTTCTTC	CASSYIRDNEQFF